The sequence of this TCR beta chain was determined in a study of blood T cell repertoires in COVID-19. Measured with immunoSEQ multiplex PCR; TCRdb has only the in-frame clones, and not every one. Among about 330,000 clones, 88% were seen once, and the ten largest hold about 5%. The CDR3 length is 13 residues. V was pared by 0 bases and J by 10 bases, with 10 bases between. Germline V CDR1 and CDR2: SEHNR, FQNEAQ (reference sequence). Two negative PCRs, clearance, or symptom resolution characterized the recovered Cohort 3 donors. This chain uses TRBV7-9 with TRBJ2-1, with D perhaps matching TRBD1 (6 bases). This receptor was obtained from a man aged 25-40 years who had recovered from COVID-19. Sequenced input: PBMCs or T cells enriched from blood (not recorded which). The chain's CDR3 is CASSLADGTEQFF. CDR3 coding DNA: TGTGCCAGCAGCTTAGCGGACGGGACAGAGCAGTTCTTC.